Each of the 13 T cell receptor beta chains below was sequenced from the same sample in a study of CD8 T cells in Susac syndrome. The RNA, about 0.5 to 1 ug, was put through reverse transcription using random hexamers. TCRdb re-derived calls from the immunoSEQ multiplex PCR reads in MiXCR, one entry per CDR3 protein. Among fewer than 350,000 distinct CDR3 sequences listed, approximately 90% were seen once. The sequenced material came from CD8+ T cells from PBMCs. These receptor sequences come from a human donor with multiple sclerosis.

This chain connects TRBV3-1 to TRBJ2-1, with D perhaps matching TRBD2 (5 bases). Trimming cost V 4 bases and J 6 bases, with 10 bases left between them. The CDR3 totals 13 residues. Germline V gene data show CDR1 as LGHDT and CDR2 as YNNKEL (reference sequence). CDR3 nucleotide sequence: TGTGCCAGCAGCCGGCGGGCAGCCAATGAGCAGTTCTTC. It codes for CASSRRAANEQFF.

The J gene is TRBJ1-5, the V gene TRBV7-9; maybe TRBD1 (5 bases). CDR3 length: 15 amino acids. Germline CDR1 SEHNR, CDR2 FQNEAQ (reference sequence). Trimming shortened V by 6 bases and J by 1 base, and 13 bases separated the two germline ends. This chain's CDR3 is CASSAGSESNQPQHF. CDR3 in DNA: TGTGCCAGCAGTGCAGGGTCGGAAAGCAATCAGCCCCAGCATTTT. Full variable domain (missing parts from reference TRBV7-9 and TRBJ1-5): DTGVSQNPRHKITKRGQNVTFRCDPISEHNRLYWYRQTLGQGPEFLTYFQNEAQLEKSRLLSDRFSAERPKGSFSTLEIQRTEQGDSAMYLCASSAGSESNQPQHFGDGTRLSIL.

This sequence joins TRBV7-9 and TRBJ1-1; tentatively, D is TRBD1 (5 bases). The germline V and J ends were trimmed by 6 bases and 4 bases, with 18 bases remaining between them. This CDR3 is 15 amino acids long. The V gene's germline CDR1 is SEHNR and CDR2 FQNEAQ (reference sequence). CDR3 coding DNA: TGTGCCAGCAGTCCGCACGGTCCGGGGGTCACTGAAGCTTTCTTT. Translation gives CASSPHGPGVTEAFF.

The rearrangement uses TRBV27 and TRBJ2-3; D uncertain. The length of the CDR3 is 14 residues. Trimming left V 7 bases short and J 1 base short, with 12 bases between. Germline CDR1 and CDR2: MNHEY and SMNVEV (reference sequence). The CDR3: CASIPSLGTDTQYF. CDR3 in DNA: TGTGCCAGCATCCCTAGTTTAGGCACAGATACGCAGTATTTT.

The chain couples TRBV4-3 to TRBJ2-5, with 10 positions matching TRBD2. With 0 bases clipped from V and 1 base from J, the junction kept 5 bases outside the gene matches. Germline V gene sequence: CDR1 LGHNA, CDR2 YSLEER. This CDR3 comprises 17 residues. As DNA, the CDR3 is TGCGCCAGCAGCCAAGATCGGACTAGCGGCCTCCAAGAGACCCAGTACTTC. Translated, it gives CASSQDRTSGLQETQYF.

This chain uses TRBV20-1 with TRBJ2-3; D remains unclear. Deletions cut 0 bases from V and 0 bases from J, with 10 bases between. The CDR3 consists of 15 residues. CDR1 and CDR2 from the germline V gene are DFQATT and SNEGSKA (reference sequence). The CDR3 coding sequence is TGCAGTGCTAGAGATCTCTTGACTAGCACAGATACGCAGTATTTT. The encoded protein is CSARDLLTSTDTQYF.

CDR3 in amino acids: CASSRGTGINQPQHF. The CDR3 nucleotides are TGTGCCAGCAGTAGAGGGACAGGAATTAATCAGCCCCAGCATTTT. The chain recombines TRBV12-3 or TRBV12-4 with TRBJ1-5; TRBD1 matches 8 bases. J was trimmed by 4 bases and V by 5 bases; bases with no gene match: 7. The CDR3 is 15 amino acids.

The table lists this clonotype with a count of one. The V and J genes are TRBV3-1 and TRBJ2-2; D remains ambiguous. This CDR3 is built from 12 residues. CDR1 LGHDT and CDR2 YNNKEL come from the germline V gene (reference sequence). The V end lost 3 bases, the J end lost 5 bases, and 4 bases lay between the germline ends. The CDR3 nucleotides are TGTGCCAGCAGCCATATGACCGGGGAGCTGTTTTTT. This sequence encodes CASSHMTGELFF.

V gene TRBV7-3 combines with J gene TRBJ2-2, with D possibly being TRBD2 (5 bases). Trimming took off 4 bases at V and 4 bases at J, with 7 bases between the two ends. In germline, CDR1 is SGHTA, CDR2 FQGTGA. The CDR3 is 13 residues long. The chain's CDR3 is CASSSGITGELFF. CDR3 sequence (DNA): TGTGCCAGCAGCTCCGGGATCACCGGGGAGCTGTTTTTT.

This CDR3 is CASSFRGGSWNSYNEQFF. In nucleotides, the CDR3 is TGTGCCAGCAGTTTTCGGGGCGGGAGTTGGAACTCCTACAATGAGCAGTTCTTC. The J gene is TRBJ2-1, the V gene TRBV28; 7 nucleotides agree with TRBD2. The CDR3 consists of 18 residues. Germline V gives CDR1 MDHEN, CDR2 SYDVKM. V was pared by 3 bases and J by 0 bases, with 11 bases of the junction left unmatched.

The J gene is TRBJ2-3, the V gene TRBV20-1, with TRBD2 matching over 10 bases. Unmatched junction bases numbered 14, after V lost 5 bases and J lost 3 bases. The CDR3 loop spans 17 amino acids. Germline CDR1 is DFQATT and CDR2 is SNEGSKA (reference sequence). CDR3 amino acids: CSAYTSSSGSSTDTQYF. The DNA of the CDR3 is TGCAGTGCTTACACATCTTCTAGCGGGAGTTCGACAGATACGCAGTATTTT.

J is TRBJ2-1 and V is TRBV21-1; the D call TRBD1 from the table was never checked on the DNA. TRBV21-1 corresponds to a pseudogene. The CDR3 is 16 residues long. The CDR3 here is CASSKAPRADGNEQFF. DNA for the CDR3: TGTGCCAGCAGCAAAGCCCCTAGGGCGGATGGAAATGAGCAGTTCTTC.

This clonotype appeared a single time. V gene TRBV28 combines with J gene TRBJ2-1, with 12 bases fitting TRBD1. Germline V gives CDR1 MDHEN, CDR2 SYDVKM. V dropped 5 bases and J dropped 9; count of bases not matched to a gene: 11. The length of the CDR3 is 16 residues. This CDR3 reads CASSPDRDRGRSEQFF. The DNA of the CDR3 is TGTGCCAGCAGTCCTGACCGGGACAGGGGGCGCAGTGAGCAGTTCTTC.